One and the same sample provided the 14 T cell receptor beta chains below, sequenced in a study of blood T cell repertoires in COVID-19. Method: immunoSEQ multiplex PCR; TCRdb's copy keeps in-frame clones and lacks some. In the table there are 350,000 to 400,000 clones, roughly nine tenths of which are singletons. Sequenced material: PBMCs or T cells enriched from blood (not recorded which). The receptors originated from a woman aged 40 to 50 who had been exposed to COVID-19.

This sequence joins TRBV5-1 and TRBJ1-2; TRBD1 aligns across 9 bases. The CDR3 is 14 residues long. V gave up 1 base and J gave up 12 bases; unmatched junction bases: 10. The germline V gene has CDR1 SGHRS and CDR2 YFSETQ. CDR3 nucleotides: TGCGCCAGCAGCTTGAGGACAGGGGCTCCTGCCCACACCTTC. This sequence encodes CASSLRTGAPAHTF. The complete variable domain, with remaining parts taken from reference TRBV5-1 and TRBJ1-2, reads KAGVTQTPRYLIKTRGQQVTLSCSPISGHRSVSWYQQTPGQGLQFLFEYFSETQRNKGNFPGRFSGRQFSNSRSEMNVSTLELGDSALYLCASSLRTGAPAHTFGSGTRLTVV.

A single count supports this clone. The V and J genes are TRBV7-8 and TRBJ2-1, with 7 bases that match TRBD2. The CDR3 consists of 17 residues. Germline assignment: CDR1 SGHVS and CDR2 FQNEAQ. V lost 5 bases and J lost 1; bases outside the gene matches: 11. The DNA for the CDR3 is TGTGCCAGCAGCGATCTCCAGCGGGGCGGGTCCTACAATGAGCAGTTCTTC. Residues: CASSDLQRGGSYNEQFF.

The chain links TRBV12-3 or TRBV12-4 to TRBJ2-7, with unresolved D. The CDR3 consists of 12 residues. Trimming took off 4 bases at V and 5 bases at J, with 9 bases between the two ends. The CDR3 region has the DNA TGTGCCAGCAGTTATGCGTCTCACGAGCAGTACTTC. Its translation: CASSYASHEQYF.

This sequence joins TRBV27 and TRBJ2-1; 7 bases match TRBD2. Germline-derived CDR1 and CDR2 are MNHEY and SMNVEV (reference sequence). The junction had 8 bases not matched to a gene; V was cut back by 8 bases and J by 1 base. The CDR3 runs to 15 residues. Written as DNA, the CDR3 is TGTGCCAGCCACCCCGGGGGAGGGTCCTACAATGAGCAGTTCTTC. It specifies CASHPGGGSYNEQFF.

The chain combines TRBV6-2 or TRBV6-3 with TRBJ2-1; possible D gene TRBD2, 5 bases. Germline V lookup: CDR1 MNHEY, CDR2 SVGEGT. This CDR3 comprises 13 residues. The V gene lost 5 bases and the J gene lost 14 bases, with 19 bases spanning the gap. CDR3: CASSPPKRAREFF. CDR3 DNA sequence: TGTGCCAGCAGTCCACCCAAGAGGGCTCGGGAGTTCTTC.

The chain employs TRBV27 and TRBJ1-2; tentative D call: TRBD1 (5 bases). Germline V gives CDR1 MNHEY, CDR2 SMNVEV (reference sequence). Deletions cut 1 base from V and 2 bases from J, with 8 bases between. The CDR3 is 14 amino acids. CDR3 nucleotide sequence: TGTGCCAGCAGTTTATTTCCAGGGAACTATGGCTACACCTTC. Encoded protein: CASSLFPGNYGYTF.

This clone was recorded only once. The chain couples TRBV18 to TRBJ1-1; TRBD1 is a possible D gene (5 bases). Trimming left V 8 bases short and J 1 base short, with 11 bases between. This CDR3 is built from 13 residues. Germline V gene data show CDR1 as KGHSH and CDR2 as LQKENI. CDR3 DNA: TGTGCCAGCCGCTTTGGACAGAACACTGAAGCTTTCTTT. It translates to CASRFGQNTEAFF. The full variable domain, with the rest looked up from reference TRBV18 and TRBJ1-1, is NAGVMQNPRHLVRRRGQEARLRCSPMKGHSHVYWYRQLPEEGLKFMVYLQKENIIDESGMPKERFSAEFPKEGPSILRIQQVVRGDSAAYFCASRFGQNTEAFFGQGTRLTVV.

V is TRBV30 and J is TRBJ1-6; D not certain. Germline lookup yields CDR1 GTSNPN and CDR2 SVGIG (reference sequence). This CDR3 region has 16 residues. Trimming took off 2 bases at V and 0 bases at J, with 11 bases between the two ends. The CDR3 DNA reads as TGTGCCTGGAGTCTCCCGGGGAGCTCCTATAATTCACCCCTCCACTTT. It is translated as CAWSLPGSSYNSPLHF.

This sequence joins TRBV30 and TRBJ1-4; tentative D call: TRBD1 (6 bases). CDR1 and CDR2 from the germline V gene are GTSNPN and SVGIG (reference sequence). V lost 4 bases and J 5 bases, leaving 11 bases between the germline ends. This CDR3 has 13 amino acids. The CDR3 protein is CAWNRAVNEKLFF. CDR3 sequence (DNA): TGTGCCTGGAACAGGGCCGTGAATGAAAAACTGTTTTTT.

The chain is built from TRBV7-2 and TRBJ2-3, with D unresolved. The ends were cut back, 0 bases at V and 2 bases at J, with 6 bases in the middle. This CDR3 has 14 residues. Germline V gives CDR1 SGHTA, CDR2 FQGNSA. CDR3 DNA: TGTGCCAGCAGCTTAGCTATACTCACAGATACGCAGTATTTT. It translates to CASSLAILTDTQYF.

The genes are TRBV19 and TRBJ1-5; D unresolved. Germline assignment: CDR1 LNHDA and CDR2 SQIVND (reference sequence). The CDR3 is 16 amino acids. Trimming took 6 bases from V and 1 from J, leaving 16 bases between them. The CDR3 nucleotides read TGTGCCAGTAGCCCCCCTTTGGCGGGGAGCAATCAGCCCCAGCATTTT. It encodes CASSPPLAGSNQPQHF.

The rearrangement links TRBV7-8 to TRBJ1-2, with 9 bases matching TRBD1. From germline, CDR1 is SGHVS and CDR2 FQNEAQ. With V trimmed by 5 bases and J by 8 bases, 12 bases remained unmatched. This CDR3 is 15 amino acids long. The CDR3: CASSRRTGVGEGYTF. In nucleotides, the CDR3 is TGTGCCAGCAGCCGCCGGACAGGGGTTGGGGAGGGCTACACCTTC. The full variable domain, with the rest looked up from reference TRBV7-8 and TRBJ1-2, is GAGVSQSPRYKVAKRGQDVALRCDPISGHVSLFWYQQALGQGPEFLTYFQNEAQLDKSGLPSDRFFAERPEGSVSTLKIQRTQQEDSAVYLCASSRRTGVGEGYTFGSGTRLTVV.

This rearrangement joins TRBV6-5 to TRBJ1-5; perhaps TRBD1 as D (6 bases). Per germline, CDR1 MNHEY and CDR2 SVGAGI. The CDR3 length is 15 residues. Trimming left V 5 bases short and J 6 bases short, with 17 bases between. DNA of the CDR3: TGTGCCAGCAGTCCCCTAGGGGGGGCAGGTCAGCCCCAGCATTTT. Its translation: CASSPLGGAGQPQHF.

In regard to this clone: Germline is not matched at one junction end, which may reflect a read error. V and J are TRBV19 and TRBJ1-5; no clear D gene. The CDR3 length is 15 residues. Germline-derived CDR1 and CDR2 are LNHDA and SQIVND (reference sequence). The CDR3 bases are TGTGCCGGTAGTATGTTGGCGGGGAATGGTCAGCCCCAGCATTTT. Translation gives CAGSMLAGNGQPQHF.